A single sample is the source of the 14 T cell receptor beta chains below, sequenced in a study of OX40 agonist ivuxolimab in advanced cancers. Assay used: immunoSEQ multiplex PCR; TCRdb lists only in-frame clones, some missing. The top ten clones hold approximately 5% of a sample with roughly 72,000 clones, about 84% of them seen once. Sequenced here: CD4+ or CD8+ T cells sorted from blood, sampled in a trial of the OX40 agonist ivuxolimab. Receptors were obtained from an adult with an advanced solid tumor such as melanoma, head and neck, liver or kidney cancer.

CDR3: CAAGTGGAYEQYF. CDR3 coding DNA: TGTGCCGCCGGGACAGGGGGTGCTTACGAGCAGTACTTC. V is TRBV6-1 and J is TRBJ2-7; 11 bases map to TRBD1. The V gene end was trimmed by 11 bases and the J gene end by 4 bases; junction bases not matched to a gene: 7. Germline V gene data show CDR1 as MNHNS and CDR2 as SASEGT. This CDR3 region has 13 residues.

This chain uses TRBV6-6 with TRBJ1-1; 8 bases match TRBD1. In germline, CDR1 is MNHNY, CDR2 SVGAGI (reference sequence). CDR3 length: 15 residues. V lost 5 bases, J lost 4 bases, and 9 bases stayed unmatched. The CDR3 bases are TGTGCCAGCAGTACCCGGACAGGGTTGGGCACTGAAGCTTTCTTT. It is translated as CASSTRTGLGTEAFF.

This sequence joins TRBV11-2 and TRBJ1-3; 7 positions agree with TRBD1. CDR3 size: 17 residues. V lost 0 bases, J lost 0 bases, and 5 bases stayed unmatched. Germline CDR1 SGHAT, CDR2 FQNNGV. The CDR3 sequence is CASSLDPGDSSGNTIYF. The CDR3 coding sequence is TGTGCCAGCAGCTTAGACCCCGGGGACAGCTCTGGAAACACCATATATTTT.

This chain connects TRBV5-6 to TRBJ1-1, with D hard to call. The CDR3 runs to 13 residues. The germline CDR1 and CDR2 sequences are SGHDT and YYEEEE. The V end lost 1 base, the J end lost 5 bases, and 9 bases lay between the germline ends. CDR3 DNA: TGTGCCAGCAGCTTGACTGGAAAGACTGAAGCTTTCTTT. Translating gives CASSLTGKTEAFF.

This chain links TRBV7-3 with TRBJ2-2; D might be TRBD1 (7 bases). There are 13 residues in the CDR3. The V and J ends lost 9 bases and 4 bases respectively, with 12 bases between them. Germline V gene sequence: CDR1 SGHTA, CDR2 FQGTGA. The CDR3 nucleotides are TGTGCCAGACGGGGGACAGCCACCGGGGAGCTGTTTTTT. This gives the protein CARRGTATGELFF. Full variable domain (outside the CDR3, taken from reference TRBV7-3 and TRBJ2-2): GAGVSQTPSNKVTEKGKYVELRCDPISGHTALYWYRQSLGQGPEFLIYFQGTGAADDSGLPNDRFFAVRPEGSVSTLKIQRTERGDSAVYLCARRGTATGELFFGEGSRLTVL.

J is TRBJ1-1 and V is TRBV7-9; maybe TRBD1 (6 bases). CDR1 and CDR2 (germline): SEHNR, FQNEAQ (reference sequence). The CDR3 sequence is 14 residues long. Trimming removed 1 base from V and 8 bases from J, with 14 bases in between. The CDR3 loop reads CASSLEQGLREAFF. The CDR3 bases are TGTGCCAGCAGCTTAGAACAGGGACTAAGGGAAGCTTTCTTT.

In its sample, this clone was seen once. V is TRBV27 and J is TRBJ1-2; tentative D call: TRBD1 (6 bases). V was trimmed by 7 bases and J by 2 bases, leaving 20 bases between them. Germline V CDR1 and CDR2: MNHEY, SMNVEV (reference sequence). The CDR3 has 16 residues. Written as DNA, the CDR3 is TGTGCCAGCACCTCTTGGGGGGGGGCTGGGAACTATGGCTACACCTTC. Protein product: CASTSWGGAGNYGYTF.

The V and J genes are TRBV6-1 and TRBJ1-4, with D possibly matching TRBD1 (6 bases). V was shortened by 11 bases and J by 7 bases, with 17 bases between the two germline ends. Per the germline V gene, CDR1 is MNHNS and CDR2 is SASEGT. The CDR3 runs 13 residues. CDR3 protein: CAGATGLFEKLFF. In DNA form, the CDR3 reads TGTGCCGGCGCGACAGGACTTTTTGAAAAACTGTTTTTT.

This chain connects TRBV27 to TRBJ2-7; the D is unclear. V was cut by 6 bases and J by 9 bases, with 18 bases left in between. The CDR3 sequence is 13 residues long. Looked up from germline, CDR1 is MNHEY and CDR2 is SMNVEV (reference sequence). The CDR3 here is CASSPKSAHMQYF. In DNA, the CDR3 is TGTGCCAGCAGCCCGAAGTCGGCCCATATGCAGTACTTC.

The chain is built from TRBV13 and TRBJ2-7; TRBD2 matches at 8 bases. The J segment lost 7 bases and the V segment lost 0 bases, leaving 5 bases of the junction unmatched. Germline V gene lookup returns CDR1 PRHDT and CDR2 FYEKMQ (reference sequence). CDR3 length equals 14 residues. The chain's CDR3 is CASSLGGGAGEQYF. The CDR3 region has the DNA TGTGCCAGCAGCTTAGGCGGGGGGGCAGGGGAGCAGTACTTC.

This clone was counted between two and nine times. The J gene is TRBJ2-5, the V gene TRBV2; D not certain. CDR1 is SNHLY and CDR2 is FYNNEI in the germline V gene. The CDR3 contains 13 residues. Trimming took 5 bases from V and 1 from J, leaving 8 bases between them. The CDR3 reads CASSTDRQETQYF. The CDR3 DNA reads TGTGCCAGCAGTACCGACCGCCAAGAGACCCAGTACTTC.

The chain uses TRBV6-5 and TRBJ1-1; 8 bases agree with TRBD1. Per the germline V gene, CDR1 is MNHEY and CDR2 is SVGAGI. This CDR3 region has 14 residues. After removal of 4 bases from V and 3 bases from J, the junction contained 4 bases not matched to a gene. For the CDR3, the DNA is TGTGCCAGCAGTTGGACAGGGACGTACACTGAAGCTTTCTTT. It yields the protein CASSWTGTYTEAFF.

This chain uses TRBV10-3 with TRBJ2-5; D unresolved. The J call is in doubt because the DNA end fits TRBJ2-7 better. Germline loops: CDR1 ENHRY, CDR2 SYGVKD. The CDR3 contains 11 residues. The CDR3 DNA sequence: TGTGCCATCAGTCGATCCTACGAGCAGTACTTC. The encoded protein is CAISRSYEQYF.

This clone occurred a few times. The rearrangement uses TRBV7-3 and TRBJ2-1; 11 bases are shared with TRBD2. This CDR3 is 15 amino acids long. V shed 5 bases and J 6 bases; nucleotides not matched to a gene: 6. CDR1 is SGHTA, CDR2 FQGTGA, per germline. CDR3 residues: CASSKTGTSGNEQFF. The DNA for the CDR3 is TGTGCCAGCAGCAAGACCGGGACTAGCGGCAATGAGCAGTTCTTC.